A selection of T cell receptor beta chains follows, all from one sample in a study of cytomegalovirus exposure and HLA in healthy donors. This table comes from immunoSEQ multiplex PCR, and its TCRdb copy is limited to in-frame clones, with some not included. The repertoire holds 210,000 or so clones, with 75% to 90% as singletons. What was sequenced was PBMCs. All receptors derive from a man under 40 in good health and CMV-seronegative. Both conserved end residues are part of each CDR3. A D gene is named only where the DNA matches it firmly. The listing skips clone size in some rows; elsewhere it reads once, few, many or a size class.

abundance: -; d_gene: -; j_gene: TRBJ1-4; v_gene: TRBV7-9; CDR3aa: CSSSTGDSVLEKLFF; CDR3nt: TGTTCCAGCAGCACCGGGGACTCAGTACTTGAAAAACTGTTTTTT
abundance: -; d_gene: -; j_gene: TRBJ1-3; v_gene: TRBV7-9; CDR3aa: CASSHLANLPGNTIYF; CDR3nt: TGTGCCAGCAGCCATCTGGCCAACCTCCCAGGAAACACCATATATTTT
abundance: many; d_gene: -; j_gene: TRBJ2-7; v_gene: TRBV7-6; CDR3aa: CASTPSVSYEQYF; CDR3nt: TGTGCCAGCACCCCTAGCGTTTCCTACGAGCAGTACTTC
abundance: -; d_gene: TRBD2; j_gene: TRBJ2-7; v_gene: TRBV4-1; CDR3aa: CASSQDRTSYEQYF; CDR3nt: TGCGCCAGCAGCCAAGATCGGACTAGCTACGAGCAGTACTTC
abundance: -; d_gene: TRBD1; j_gene: TRBJ2-2; v_gene: TRBV7-2; CDR3aa: CASSPGTGGVGELFF; CDR3nt: TGTGCCAGCAGCCCCGGGACAGGGGGCGTCGGGGAGCTGTTTTTT
abundance: -; d_gene: -; j_gene: TRBJ2-1; v_gene: TRBV5-1; CDR3aa: CASSLLTADNEQFF; CDR3nt: TGCGCCAGCAGCTTATTAACAGCCGATAATGAGCAGTTCTTC
abundance: -; d_gene: -; j_gene: TRBJ1-2; v_gene: TRBV28; CDR3aa: CASSLLLDKDYGYTF; CDR3nt: TGTGCCAGCAGTCTCCTCCTCGACAAGGACTATGGCTACACCTTC
abundance: -; d_gene: -; j_gene: TRBJ1-5; v_gene: TRBV7-2; CDR3aa: CASSSHPSGQPQHF; CDR3nt: TGTGCCAGCAGCTCTCACCCTTCAGGCCAGCCCCAGCATTTT
abundance: -; d_gene: TRBD1; j_gene: TRBJ1-4; v_gene: TRBV7-2; CDR3aa: CASSSTGGEKLFF; CDR3nt: TGTGCCAGCAGCTCGACAGGGGGTGAAAAACTGTTTTTT
abundance: -; d_gene: TRBD2; j_gene: TRBJ2-1; v_gene: TRBV29-1; CDR3aa: CSVRNPGTIIF; CDR3nt: TGCAGCGTCCGCAACCCCGGGACTATCATCTTC
abundance: -; d_gene: TRBD1; j_gene: TRBJ2-7; v_gene: TRBV6-1; CDR3aa: CASRPSGTGAYEQYF; CDR3nt: TGTGCCAGCAGGCCCTCCGGGACAGGGGCCTACGAGCAGTACTTC
abundance: few; d_gene: -; j_gene: TRBJ2-5; v_gene: TRBV18; CDR3aa: CASSPRSPGEVQETQYF; CDR3nt: TGTGCCAGCTCACCCCGAAGTCCGGGAGAGGTCCAAGAGACCCAGTACTTC
abundance: -; d_gene: -; j_gene: TRBJ2-5; v_gene: TRBV29-1; CDR3aa: CSVGAAEETQYF; CDR3nt: TGCAGCGTTGGAGCAGCGGAAGAGACCCAGTACTTC
abundance: -; d_gene: TRBD2; j_gene: TRBJ2-7; v_gene: TRBV5-4; CDR3aa: CASSLGLAGTYEQYF; CDR3nt: TGTGCCAGCAGCTTGGGACTAGCTGGGACCTACGAGCAGTACTTC
abundance: few; d_gene: -; j_gene: TRBJ2-2; v_gene: TRBV7-9; CDR3aa: CASSSPQGSTGELFF; CDR3nt: TGTGCCAGCAGCTCCCCACAGGGATCCACCGGGGAGCTGTTTTTT
abundance: once; d_gene: -; j_gene: TRBJ2-1; v_gene: TRBV5-1; CDR3aa: CASSLEGNEQFF; CDR3nt: TGCGCCAGCAGCTTGGAGGGGAATGAGCAGTTCTTC
abundance: once; d_gene: -; j_gene: TRBJ1-2; v_gene: TRBV5-6; CDR3aa: CASSLAGSQLADYGYTF; CDR3nt: TGTGCCAGCAGCTTGGCAGGCAGTCAACTAGCGGATTATGGCTACACCTTC
abundance: once; d_gene: TRBD1; j_gene: TRBJ1-4; v_gene: TRBV6-9; CDR3aa: CASTDRVREKLFF; CDR3nt: TGTGCCTCTACCGACAGGGTACGAGAAAAACTGTTTTTT
abundance: -; d_gene: TRBD2; j_gene: TRBJ2-2; v_gene: TRBV7-9; CDR3aa: CASSLKTSGVNTGELFF; CDR3nt: TGTGCCAGCAGCTTAAAGACTAGCGGCGTGAACACCGGGGAGCTGTTTTTT
abundance: -; d_gene: -; j_gene: TRBJ2-7; v_gene: TRBV6-5; CDR3aa: CASSYSRSASYEQYF; CDR3nt: TGTGCCAGCAGTTACTCACGTAGCGCCTCCTACGAGCAGTACTTC
abundance: -; d_gene: TRBD2; j_gene: TRBJ2-1; v_gene: TRBV27; CDR3aa: CASRPQRTSGSHNEQFF; CDR3nt: TGTGCCAGCAGACCCCAGAGGACTAGCGGGTCCCACAATGAGCAGTTCTTC
abundance: -; d_gene: -; j_gene: TRBJ2-5; v_gene: TRBV29-1; CDR3aa: CSVEDLRVQETQYF; CDR3nt: TGCAGCGTTGAAGATCTTCGGGTTCAAGAGACCCAGTACTTC
abundance: -; d_gene: -; j_gene: TRBJ2-5; v_gene: TRBV6-5; CDR3aa: CASSYSYRLQETQYF; CDR3nt: TGTGCCAGCAGTTACTCGTACAGGCTTCAAGAGACCCAGTACTTC
abundance: once; d_gene: -; j_gene: TRBJ1-1; v_gene: TRBV29-1; CDR3aa: CSVEAPNTEAFF; CDR3nt: TGCAGCGTTGAGGCTCCGAACACTGAAGCTTTCTTT
abundance: -; d_gene: -; j_gene: TRBJ1-5; v_gene: TRBV6-1; CDR3aa: CASSLRGTDQPQHF; CDR3nt: TGTGCCAGCAGCCTCAGGGGTACGGATCAGCCCCAGCATTTT
abundance: -; d_gene: TRBD2; j_gene: TRBJ2-5; v_gene: TRBV6-5; CDR3aa: CASSYSTSGIQETQYF; CDR3nt: TGTGCCAGCAGTTACTCGACTAGCGGGATCCAAGAGACCCAGTACTTC
abundance: -; d_gene: -; j_gene: TRBJ2-3; v_gene: TRBV12-2; CDR3aa: CASRLVFLDTQYF; CDR3nt: TGTGCAAGTCGCTTAGTTTTTCTGGATACGCAGTATTTT
abundance: -; d_gene: TRBD1; j_gene: TRBJ1-5; v_gene: TRBV27; CDR3aa: CASSSGGSNQPQHF; CDR3nt: TGTGCCAGCAGTTCAGGGGGGAGCAATCAGCCCCAGCATTTT
abundance: -; d_gene: -; j_gene: TRBJ1-2; v_gene: TRBV7-2; CDR3aa: CASSLGIGSGEYPYGSYTF; CDR3nt: TGTGCCAGCAGCTTAGGTATAGGGAGCGGCGAATACCCATATGGTAGCTACACCTTC
abundance: -; d_gene: -; j_gene: TRBJ1-5; v_gene: TRBV27; CDR3aa: CASSPAAGSFQPQHF; CDR3nt: TGTGCCAGCAGCCCTGCGGCAGGGTCTTTCCAGCCCCAGCATTTT
abundance: -; d_gene: TRBD2; j_gene: TRBJ2-1; v_gene: TRBV28; CDR3aa: CASSSHTNLIAGEGNEQFF; CDR3nt: TGTGCCAGCAGTTCCCACACCAACCTGATAGCGGGAGAGGGTAATGAGCAGTTCTTC
abundance: -; d_gene: -; j_gene: TRBJ2-7; v_gene: TRBV15; CDR3aa: CATSRDGGMTSYEQYF; CDR3nt: TGTGCCACCAGCAGAGATGGCGGTATGACCTCCTACGAGCAGTACTTC
abundance: -; d_gene: -; j_gene: TRBJ1-5; v_gene: TRBV30; CDR3aa: CAWSYDSDQPQHF; CDR3nt: TGTGCCTGGAGTTACGATTCGGATCAGCCCCAGCATTTT